Listed below are T cell receptor beta chains from one sample, sequenced in a study of blood T cell repertoires in COVID-19. This table comes from immunoSEQ multiplex PCR, and its TCRdb copy is limited to in-frame clones, with some not included. The sample carries about 270,000 clones, approximately 89% recorded once. The specimen was peripheral blood. The source is a middle-aged man who had recovered from COVID-19. The CDR3 runs from the conserved cysteine through the conserved F or W. Each record gives: D gene, clone size, V gene, J gene, CDR3 protein, CDR3 DNA. A D gene is named only where the DNA matches it firmly. The size field is filled for only some rows; it gives once, few, many or a size class.

.	few	TRBV5-1	TRBJ1-1	CASTIDRLNTEAFF	TGCGCCAGCACGATCGACAGGTTGAACACTGAAGCTTTCTTT
.	.	TRBV2	TRBJ2-1	CASSETSSYNEQFF	TGTGCCAGCAGTGAAACGAGCTCCTACAATGAGCAGTTCTTC
TRBD2	.	TRBV10-2	TRBJ2-1	CASRETSGRYNEQFF	TGCGCCAGCAGAGAGACTAGCGGGAGATACAATGAGCAGTTCTTC
TRBD2	once	TRBV4-3	TRBJ2-1	CASSQEPGGEGEQFF	TGCGCCAGCAGCCAAGAACCGGGGGGTGAGGGTGAGCAGTTCTTC
.	.	TRBV11-2	TRBJ1-2	CASSLGGNNYGYTF	TGTGCCAGCAGCTTAGGAGGGAACAACTATGGCTACACCTTC
TRBD1	.	TRBV27	TRBJ2-2	CASSPRTGGGNGELFF	TGTGCCAGCAGTCCGCGGACAGGGGGCGGTAACGGGGAGCTGTTTTTT
.	.	TRBV6-5	TRBJ2-3	CASHGGSSTDTQYF	TGTGCCAGCCATGGGGGCTCTAGCACAGATACGCAGTATTTT
.	.	TRBV5-1	TRBJ2-2	CASSLGGSHTGELFF	TGCGCCAGCAGCTTGGGAGGGTCACACACCGGGGAGCTGTTTTTT
TRBD2	once	TRBV29-1	TRBJ2-1	CSVGTSGSISYNEQFF	TGCAGCGTGGGGACTAGCGGGAGTATATCCTACAATGAGCAGTTCTTC
.	.	TRBV7-2	TRBJ2-5	CASSFLRAETQYF	TGTGCCAGCAGCTTCCTACGTGCGGAGACCCAGTACTTC
.	few	TRBV5-1	TRBJ2-7	CASAAGKTGYLSYEQYF	TGCGCCTCAGCAGCTGGAAAAACAGGGTACCTCTCCTACGAGCAGTACTTC
.	few	TRBV10-3	TRBJ2-2	CAISEGWQGNTGELFF	TGTGCCATCAGTGAAGGGTGGCAGGGCAACACCGGGGAGCTGTTTTTT
TRBD1	.	TRBV5-6	TRBJ1-2	CASSLGFQTGIDGYTF	TGTGCCAGCAGCTTGGGTTTTCAGACAGGGATCGATGGCTACACCTTC
.	.	TRBV25-1	TRBJ2-1	CASSRAGSYNEQFF	TGTGCCAGCAGTAGAGCGGGTTCCTACAATGAGCAGTTCTTC
.	.	TRBV7-7	TRBJ2-7	CASSRDTSYEQYF	TGTGCCAGCAGCCGGGACACTTCCTACGAGCAGTACTTC
TRBD1	.	TRBV3-1/TRBV3-2	TRBJ1-1	CASSPWTGGSVTEAFF	TGTGCCAGCAGCCCCTGGACAGGGGGCTCGGTCACTGAAGCTTTCTTT
TRBD1	few	TRBV7-9	TRBJ1-4	CASSATRGVNEKLFF	TGTGCCAGCAGCGCGACCAGGGGGGTTAATGAAAAACTGTTTTTT
.	.	TRBV19	TRBJ1-2	CASSKESYGYTF	TGTGCCAGTAGTAAGGAGAGTTATGGCTACACCTTC
.	.	TRBV29-1	TRBJ2-7	CSVGVRTQTYEQYF	TGCAGCGTCGGGGTACGAACCCAAACCTACGAGCAGTACTTC
.	.	TRBV10-3	TRBJ1-2	CAISSRTERKNYGYTF	TGTGCCATCAGTAGCCGGACAGAGCGAAAAAACTATGGCTACACCTTC
.	.	TRBV7-7	TRBJ1-4	CASSPNTPGAVYAGEKLFF	TGTGCCAGCAGCCCGAATACGCCAGGGGCAGTATATGCTGGTGAAAAACTGTTTTTT
.	.	TRBV19	TRBJ2-7	CASSISEGLSREQYF	TGTGCCAGTAGTATATCGGAGGGTTTATCACGCGAGCAGTACTTC
.	once	TRBV14	TRBJ2-7	CASSVGTHDSEQYF	TGTGCCAGCAGCGTCGGGACTCACGACTCCGAGCAGTACTTC
TRBD1	few	TRBV30	TRBJ1-5	CAWSYTGVSNQPQHF	TGTGCCTGGAGTTACACAGGGGTGAGCAATCAGCCCCAGCATTTT
TRBD2	.	TRBV14	TRBJ2-3	CASSPYSGGADTQYF	TGTGCCAGCAGCCCATATAGCGGGGGCGCAGATACGCAGTATTTT
.	.	TRBV5-6	TRBJ2-5	CASSFEPGTQYF	TGTGCCAGCAGCTTTGAACCGGGGACCCAGTACTTC
.	.	TRBV3-1/TRBV3-2	TRBJ1-4	CASSQSPGRKNEKLFF	TGTGCCAGCAGCCAATCCCCCGGGAGGAAGAATGAAAAACTGTTTTTT
.	once	TRBV18	TRBJ2-1	CASSPQLGSSDEQFF	TGTGCCAGCTCACCGCAACTAGGATCGTCCGATGAGCAGTTCTTC
.	.	TRBV21-1	TRBJ1-5	CAPVQGRRNQPQHF	TGTGCCCCGGTTCAGGGGCGCAGAAATCAGCCCCAGCATTTT
TRBD1	.	TRBV7-3	TRBJ1-1	CASSSQGANTEAFF	TGTGCCAGCAGCTCCCAGGGGGCCAACACTGAAGCTTTCTTT
TRBD1	.	TRBV27	TRBJ1-5	CASRAGQTRYSNQPQHF	TGTGCCAGCAGGGCGGGACAGACAAGATATAGCAATCAGCCCCAGCATTTT
TRBD1	.	TRBV5-6	TRBJ1-2	CASSHRQGAHYGYTF	TGTGCCAGCAGCCATCGACAGGGGGCTCACTATGGCTACACCTTC
TRBD2	few	TRBV9	TRBJ2-7	CASSAGLAGDYEQYF	TGTGCCAGCAGCGCGGGACTAGCGGGAGACTACGAGCAGTACTTC
.	once	TRBV3-1/TRBV3-2	TRBJ1-1	CASSQDRHLRLNTEAFF	TGTGCCAGCAGCCAAGATAGACATTTAAGATTGAACACTGAAGCTTTCTTT
TRBD1	.	TRBV28	TRBJ1-1	CASSTYDRDTEAFF	TGTGCCAGCAGCACCTATGACAGGGACACTGAAGCTTTCTTT
.	.	TRBV7-8	TRBJ1-5	CANPFPGPNQPQHF	TGTGCCAACCCGTTTCCAGGGCCTAATCAGCCCCAGCATTTT
TRBD1	.	TRBV5-6	TRBJ2-7	CASSLAQGASHEQYF	TGTGCCAGCAGCTTGGCCCAGGGGGCTTCCCACGAGCAGTACTTC
.	.	TRBV21-1	TRBJ2-2	CASSKIFHTGLVLTGELFF	TGTGCCAGCAGCAAAATTTTTCACACGGGACTAGTTTTGACCGGGGAGCTGTTTTTT
.	.	TRBV5-8	TRBJ2-3	CASSLRGVGTDTQYF	TGTGCCAGCAGCTTACGGGGAGTGGGCACAGATACGCAGTATTTT
TRBD1	.	TRBV4-1	TRBJ1-4	CASSLRQGTDEKLFF	TGCGCCAGCAGCCTCCGACAGGGAACGGATGAAAAACTGTTTTTT
TRBD1	few	TRBV6-1	TRBJ2-6	CASSDRDRGSGANVLTF	TGTGCCAGCAGTGACCGGGACAGGGGATCTGGGGCCAACGTCCTGACTTTC
.	.	TRBV6-5	TRBJ1-6	CASSTYKGSNSPLHF	TGTGCCAGCAGTACATACAAGGGGTCTAATTCACCCCTCCACTTT
.	.	TRBV19	TRBJ2-7	CASSIATAHSYEQYF	TGTGCCAGTAGTATAGCGACAGCACATTCCTACGAGCAGTACTTC
TRBD2	.	TRBV7-9	TRBJ2-1	CASSLNPSGYNEQFF	TGTGCCAGCAGCTTAAATCCTAGCGGCTACAATGAGCAGTTCTTC
TRBD2	once	TRBV6-2/TRBV6-3	TRBJ2-3	CASSILAADTQYF	TGTGCCAGCAGTATCCTAGCGGCAGATACGCAGTATTTT
.	.	TRBV3-1/TRBV3-2	TRBJ2-1	CASSQVRTDEQFF	TGTGCCAGCAGCCAAGTCCGGACAGACGAGCAGTTCTTC
TRBD1	once	TRBV19	TRBJ1-2	CASTYSGTGANYGYTF	TGTGCCAGTACCTATTCCGGGACAGGGGCCAACTATGGCTACACCTTC
.	once	TRBV5-4	TRBJ1-1	CASSFPLGGTTEAFF	TGTGCCAGCAGCTTTCCCCTGGGGGGGACCACTGAAGCTTTCTTT
.	.	TRBV10-1	TRBJ2-2	CASSVTGTNTGELFF	TGCGCCAGCAGTGTCACGGGGACGAACACCGGGGAGCTGTTTTTT
TRBD1	once	TRBV2	TRBJ2-3	CASRVETGGTDTQYF	TGTGCCAGCAGAGTAGAGACAGGGGGCACAGATACGCAGTATTTT
.	.	TRBV12-3/TRBV12-4	TRBJ1-1	CASSTTGEAFF	TGTGCCAGCAGTACTACAGGGGAAGCTTTCTTT
TRBD2	few	TRBV27	TRBJ2-5	CASSNGLAPYQETQYF	TGTGCCAGCAGTAACGGACTAGCGCCCTACCAAGAGACCCAGTACTTC
.	.	TRBV7-3	TRBJ2-1	CASSLSRDEQFF	TGTGCCAGCAGCTTGAGTCGGGATGAGCAGTTCTTC
.	.	TRBV27	TRBJ2-3	CASSLAGLGTDTQYF	TGTGCCAGCAGTTTAGCGGGATTGGGCACAGATACGCAGTATTTT
.	.	TRBV7-9	TRBJ2-7	CASSLTSSYEQYF	TGTGCCAGCAGCCTGACTAGCTCCTACGAGCAGTACTTC
TRBD2	.	TRBV6-5	TRBJ2-1	CASKAGSSYNEQFF	TGTGCCAGTAAAGCGGGGAGCTCCTACAATGAGCAGTTCTTC
TRBD1	.	TRBV6-5	TRBJ1-6	CASSSGTGNSPLHF	TGTGCCAGCAGTTCCGGGACAGGGAATTCACCCCTCCACTTT
TRBD1	.	TRBV7-6	TRBJ1-5	CASSVGQGVSQPQHF	TGTGCCAGCAGCGTCGGACAGGGGGTTAGCCAGCCCCAGCATTTT
TRBD1	once	TRBV18	TRBJ1-2	CASSLLDRDYGYTF	TGTGCCAGCTCACTTTTAGACAGGGACTATGGCTACACCTTC
.	once	TRBV9	TRBJ2-3	CASSVYLTSTDTQYF	TGTGCCAGCAGCGTGTACCTTACTAGCACAGATACGCAGTATTTT